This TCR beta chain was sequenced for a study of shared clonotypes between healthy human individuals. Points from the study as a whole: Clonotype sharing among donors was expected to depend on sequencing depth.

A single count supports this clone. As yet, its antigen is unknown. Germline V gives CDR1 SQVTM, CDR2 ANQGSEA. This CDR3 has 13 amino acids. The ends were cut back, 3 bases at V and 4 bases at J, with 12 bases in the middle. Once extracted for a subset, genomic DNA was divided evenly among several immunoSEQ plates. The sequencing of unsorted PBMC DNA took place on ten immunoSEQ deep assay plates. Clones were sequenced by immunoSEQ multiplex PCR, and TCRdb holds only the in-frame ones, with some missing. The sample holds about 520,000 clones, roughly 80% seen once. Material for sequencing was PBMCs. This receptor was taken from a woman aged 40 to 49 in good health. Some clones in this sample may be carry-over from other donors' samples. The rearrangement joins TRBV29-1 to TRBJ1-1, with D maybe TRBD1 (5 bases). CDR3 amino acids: CSVEVGRGTEAFF. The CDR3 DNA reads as TGCAGCGTTGAGGTGGGGCGGGGCACTGAAGCTTTCTTT.